This T cell receptor (beta chain) stems from a study of blood T cells in healthy people across ages. Whole-study context: Capture by template switching was about one barcoded beta molecule per two T cells.

General study points: Because sorting was not performed, PBMCs prevented conclusive naive versus antigen-experienced comparison. Total diversity from one million sequenced T cells was likely underestimated. Roughly linear declines in TCR beta diversity per million T cells occurred with age.

It was with a sample-barcoded 5' primer and a J-beta primer mix that a second PCR of about 7 to 12 cycles was run. TCRdb reprocessed the 5' RACE reads via MiXCR and lists one record per CDR3 protein. The table includes 1.5 million or so distinct CDR3 sequences, approximately 40% detected once. This CDR3 has 16 residues. Trimming at V came to 2 bases and at J to 0 bases, leaving 5 bases not matched to a gene. The V gene's germline CDR1 is MNHEY and CDR2 SVGAGI. For this clonotype: Its antigen remains unidentified.

The specimen sequenced was blood. This sequence originates from a woman under 30 in good health. The chain uses TRBV6-5 and TRBJ2-3, with 7 positions matching TRBD2. The CDR3 is CASSYGGGISTDTQYF. The CDR3 nucleotides read TGTGCCAGCAGTTACGGGGGGGGAATCAGCACAGATACGCAGTATTTT.